One T cell receptor (beta chain) is described in this entry. Its cognate antigen is unknown. This sample is drawn from a study of OX40 agonist ivuxolimab in advanced cancers. Overall study context: All patients had ivuxolimab intravenously every 2 weeks at 0.01 to 10 mg/kg. Whole-study results and caveats: At doses 0.1 to 3.0 mg/kg, CD4+ and CD8+ clones expanded.

Sequencing was performed with immunoSEQ multiplex PCR; in TCRdb, only in-frame clones are kept and a portion is missing. Of 71,000 or so clones listed, roughly 86% are singletons. The CDR3 length is 14 residues. The V gene's germline CDR1 is LNHNV and CDR2 YYDKDF (reference sequence). V was shortened by 3 bases and J by 2 bases, with 10 bases between the two germline ends. No patient had autoimmune disease or received systemic immunosuppression. The starting material was CD4+ or CD8+ T cells sorted from blood, obtained in a trial of the OX40 agonist ivuxolimab. This clonotype was sampled from an adult with an advanced solid tumor such as melanoma, head and neck, liver or kidney cancer. The chain employs TRBV15 and TRBJ1-2, with D perhaps TRBD1 (5 bases). The DNA of the CDR3 is TGTGCCACCAGCAGCGCAGGGAGGAACTATGGCTACACCTTC. Translation gives CATSSAGRNYGYTF.